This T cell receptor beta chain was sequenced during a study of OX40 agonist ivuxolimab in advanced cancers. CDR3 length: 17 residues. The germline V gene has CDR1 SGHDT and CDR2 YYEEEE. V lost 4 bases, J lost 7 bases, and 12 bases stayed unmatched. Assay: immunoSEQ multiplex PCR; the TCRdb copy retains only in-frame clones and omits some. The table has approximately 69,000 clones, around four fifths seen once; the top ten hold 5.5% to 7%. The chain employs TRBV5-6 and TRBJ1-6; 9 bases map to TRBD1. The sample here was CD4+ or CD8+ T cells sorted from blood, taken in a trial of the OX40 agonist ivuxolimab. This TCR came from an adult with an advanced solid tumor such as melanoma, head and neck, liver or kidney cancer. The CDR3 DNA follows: TGTGCCAGCAGCATTATAGGAACAGGGGGCCAGAATTCACCCCTCCACTTT. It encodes CASSIIGTGGQNSPLHF.